This is a list of T cell receptor beta chains from one sample in a study of blood T cell repertoires in COVID-19. TCRdb's table, derived via immunoSEQ multiplex PCR, lists solely in-frame clones and lacks some. This sample carries 88,000 or so clones, around 79% of them seen once, and the ten largest clones take 20% to 25%. The sequencing sample was made of peripheral blood. Receptors were obtained from a human donor in a cohort sampled during active COVID-19. The CDR3 runs from the conserved cysteine through the conserved F or W. A D gene is named only where the DNA matches it firmly. Clone size is given for some rows only: seen once, a few or many times, or a class if the clone is expanded.

TRBV27,TRBJ1-1,TRBD1,few,TGTGCCAGCAGTTTAAGGGTCGGACAGGCTGAAGCTTTCTTT,CASSLRVGQAEAFF
TRBV28,TRBJ2-7,TRBD1,NA,TGTGCCAGCAGTTCGGGACAGGGGAGCGAGCAGTACTTC,CASSSGQGSEQYF
TRBV2,TRBJ1-2,NA,NA,TGTGCCAGCCCGGGACTCCGGTTGGGGGGCTACACCTTC,CASPGLRLGGYTF
TRBV24-1,TRBJ2-7,TRBD2,few,TGTGCCACCAGTGATTGGACTAGCGGATACGAGCAGTACTTC,CATSDWTSGYEQYF
TRBV5-1,TRBJ2-7,NA,NA,TGCGCCAGCAGCATTGGACAGTCCTACGAGCAGTACTTC,CASSIGQSYEQYF
TRBV19,TRBJ1-2,NA,NA,TGTGCCAGGCTAGGACAGAGTGGCGGCTACACCTTC,CARLGQSGGYTF
TRBV27,TRBJ1-1,TRBD1,NA,TGTGCCAGCAGTTTATTGGGACAGTTGAACACTGAAGCTTTCTTT,CASSLLGQLNTEAFF
TRBV9,TRBJ2-2,TRBD1,NA,TGTGCCAGCAGCAAAGACGGGACAGGGGGAATCGGGGAGCTGTTTTTT,CASSKDGTGGIGELFF
TRBV7-3,TRBJ2-2,TRBD1,few,TGTGCCAGCAGCCGACAGGGGGCCACCGGGGAGCTGTTTTTT,CASSRQGATGELFF
TRBV5-4,TRBJ1-2,TRBD1,NA,TGTGCCAGCAGCTTGGAGACAGGGGGCGCGGATGGCTACACCTTC,CASSLETGGADGYTF
TRBV6-2/TRBV6-3,TRBJ1-1,NA,NA,TGTGCCAGCAGTTACGTTCAGAACACTGAAGCTTTCTTT,CASSYVQNTEAFF
TRBV3-1/TRBV3-2,TRBJ2-5,TRBD2,NA,TGTGCCAGCGGACTAGCGGGAGGTGAGACCCAGTACTTC,CASGLAGGETQYF
TRBV9,TRBJ1-4,TRBD1,few,TGTGCCAGCAGTCCTTCGACAGGGGTAGATGAAAAACTGTTTTTT,CASSPSTGVDEKLFF
TRBV5-1,TRBJ2-6,TRBD1,NA,TGCGCCAGCAGCTCCGGGACAGGGCAACCTGGGGCCAACGTCCTGACTTTC,CASSSGTGQPGANVLTF
TRBV19,TRBJ1-3,TRBD1,NA,TGTGCCAGTAGACCTCGACAGGGGTGGGCTGGAAACACCATATATTTT,CASRPRQGWAGNTIYF
TRBV19,TRBJ1-1,NA,NA,TGTGCCAGTAGTTCAGTCTGGCCGACTCAGGGGACTGAAGCTTTCTTT,CASSSVWPTQGTEAFF
TRBV9,TRBJ1-5,NA,NA,TGTGCCAGCAGCGCCGGGGGTAATTCCAATAGCAATCAGCCCCAGCATTTT,CASSAGGNSNSNQPQHF
TRBV28,TRBJ2-3,TRBD2,NA,TGTGCCAGCAGTTTCCCTGTATTAGCGGGACCAGATACGCAGTATTTT,CASSFPVLAGPDTQYF
TRBV19,TRBJ2-7,NA,NA,TGTGCCAGTAGTATCGGGGTAGGGAACGACGAGCAGTACTTC,CASSIGVGNDEQYF
TRBV5-1,TRBJ1-1,TRBD1,NA,TGCGCCAGCAGCCCAACGGCTGGGACAGGGAGGTCCACTGAAGCTTTCTTT,CASSPTAGTGRSTEAFF
TRBV11-2,TRBJ2-3,NA,NA,TGTGCCAGCAGTTCCGGGGTAACAGATACGCAGTATTTT,CASSSGVTDTQYF
TRBV2,TRBJ2-5,NA,NA,TGTGCCAGCAACCTCGCAGGGAACCAAGAGACCCAGTACTTC,CASNLAGNQETQYF
TRBV7-9,TRBJ2-7,NA,few,TGTGCCAGCAGCTTAGACCGGACGGGGGAGCAGTACTTC,CASSLDRTGEQYF
TRBV12-3/TRBV12-4,TRBJ2-7,NA,NA,TGTGCCAGCAGTCAAATTGAGGGGGTCGAGCAGTACTTC,CASSQIEGVEQYF
TRBV5-1,TRBJ1-2,TRBD1,NA,TGCGCCAGCAGCCCGGGGGGACAGGGACCTGATGGCTACACCTTC,CASSPGGQGPDGYTF
TRBV15,TRBJ2-1,TRBD2,NA,TGTGCCACCAGCAGGGGGACTAGCGGGAGTCTAGGCAATGAGCAGTTCTTC,CATSRGTSGSLGNEQFF
TRBV7-2,TRBJ1-4,NA,few,TGTGCCAGTCGGCGGGCAACTAATGAAAAACTGTTTTTT,CASRRATNEKLFF
TRBV7-9,TRBJ2-7,TRBD2,few,TGTGCCAGCAGCTTTGGTAGCGGGAGCGGGGAGCAGTACTTC,CASSFGSGSGEQYF
TRBV5-4,TRBJ2-1,NA,NA,TGTGCCAGCAGCTTGGGGACATACAATGAGCAGTTCTTC,CASSLGTYNEQFF
TRBV3-1/TRBV3-2,TRBJ1-3,NA,NA,TGTGCCAGCAGCCCCTCACTTGGAAACACCATATATTTT,CASSPSLGNTIYF
TRBV30,TRBJ1-4,NA,NA,TGTGCCTGGAGGGGCTTGGGGGCGGCAACTAATGAAAAACTGTTTTTT,CAWRGLGAATNEKLFF
TRBV7-3,TRBJ2-2,TRBD1,few,TGTGCCAGCAGGTCCGGGACAGGGTACACCGGGGAGCTGTTTTTT,CASRSGTGYTGELFF
TRBV7-8,TRBJ2-4,TRBD2,NA,TGTGCCAGCAGCTCCCCGGGACTAGCGGGAGGGCCCCAGGCCAAAAACATTCAGTACTTC,CASSSPGLAGGPQAKNIQYF
TRBV3-1/TRBV3-2,TRBJ2-1,TRBD1,NA,TGTGCCAGCAGCCAAGGGGATCCGGGACAGGGCTACAATGAGCAGTTCTTC,CASSQGDPGQGYNEQFF
TRBV2,TRBJ2-3,NA,NA,TGTGCCAGTGCGTGGGGGGAAATAGATACGCAGTATTTT,CASAWGEIDTQYF
TRBV7-6,TRBJ1-2,NA,NA,TGTGCCAGCAGGGCTTTAGCAGGGAATGGCTACACCTTC,CASRALAGNGYTF
TRBV14,TRBJ1-3,NA,NA,TGTGCCAGCAGCCCCCAGGCTCACTCTGGAAACACCATATATTTT,CASSPQAHSGNTIYF
TRBV6-5,TRBJ2-7,TRBD1,few,TGTGCCAGCAGCGAGGTGGGAGACAGGGTCTACGAGCAGTACTTC,CASSEVGDRVYEQYF
TRBV3-1/TRBV3-2,TRBJ2-5,TRBD1,NA,TGTGCCAGCAGCCAAGGGCAGGGGGCGAGCCAAGAGACCCAGTACTTC,CASSQGQGASQETQYF
TRBV7-9,TRBJ2-3,NA,NA,TGTGCCAGCAGCTTAACAGGCACAGATACGCAGTATTTT,CASSLTGTDTQYF
TRBV18,TRBJ2-5,NA,once,TGTGCCAGCTCACCACCATCAGGAGGAGAGACCCAGTACTTC,CASSPPSGGETQYF
TRBV28,TRBJ2-5,TRBD2,NA,TGTGCCAGCAGTTTCCTGGGACTAGCGGGAAGTCGGGAGACCCAGTACTTC,CASSFLGLAGSRETQYF
TRBV5-1,TRBJ2-3,TRBD1,NA,TGCGCCAGCCTCCAGGGGGAGTTTAGAACAGATACGCAGTATTTT,CASLQGEFRTDTQYF
TRBV2,TRBJ2-3,TRBD2,NA,TGTGCCAGCAGTGACGCGGGGGACCGGCCAGGGATTAATACGCAGTATTTT,CASSDAGDRPGINTQYF
TRBV10-2,TRBJ2-5,TRBD1,NA,TGCGCCAGCATGGGGGACAGGATGTACCAAGAGACCCAGTACTTC,CASMGDRMYQETQYF
TRBV4-1,TRBJ1-5,NA,NA,TGCGCCAGCAGCCAAGATTCCGGGGACAACAATCAGCCCCAGCATTTT,CASSQDSGDNNQPQHF
TRBV4-1,TRBJ2-5,TRBD2,NA,TGCGCCAGCAGCCAAGGGCAGGGACTAGCGGAACAAGAGACCCAGTACTTC,CASSQGQGLAEQETQYF
TRBV2,TRBJ1-1,NA,NA,TGTGCCAGCACTCCGGGGAGGGGAAACACTGAAGCTTTCTTT,CASTPGRGNTEAFF
TRBV15,TRBJ2-3,TRBD2,NA,TGTGCCACCAGCAGGGACGGACTAGCGGGAGCAGATACGCAGTATTTT,CATSRDGLAGADTQYF
TRBV29-1,TRBJ2-7,TRBD1,NA,TGCAGCGCCAGAGCAGGGGGCAGCGAGCAGTACTTC,CSARAGGSEQYF
TRBV19,TRBJ1-5,NA,NA,TGTGCCAGTAGTTCGCAGGGGAATAGCAATCAGCCCCAGCATTTT,CASSSQGNSNQPQHF
TRBV14,TRBJ2-7,NA,NA,TGTGCCAGCAGCCAAAATCTTGCTCGGGGGACCTACGAGCAGTACTTC,CASSQNLARGTYEQYF
TRBV7-9,TRBJ2-2,TRBD2,once,TGTGCCAGCAGCTTATCAGGGAGGGCCGGGGAGCTGTTTTTT,CASSLSGRAGELFF
TRBV5-4,TRBJ2-3,NA,few,TGTGCCAGCAGCTTGGACTCTAGCATAGATACGCAGTATTTT,CASSLDSSIDTQYF